These T cell receptor beta chains were read from a single sample in a study of identical twins. TCRdb re-called the 5' RACE reads through MiXCR, storing one row per CDR3 protein. The sample holds about 330,000 distinct CDR3 sequences, about 12% seen once. These data were also reused for a study on yellow fever vaccine responses in identical twins.

Specimen: CD8+ T cells sorted from blood. The receptor source for this set is a woman between 18 and 29 years old in good health. Each CDR3 is given with its conserved first and last residue. The order of the fields is CDR3 length, D gene, clone size, J gene, V gene, CDR3 protein, CDR3 DNA. A D gene is named only where the DNA matches it firmly. Clone size is stated in some rows and not others, as once, few, many or a class when expanded.

CDR3 length: 14
D gene: NA
clone size: many
J gene: TRBJ2-7
V gene: TRBV6-2/TRBV6-3
CDR3 protein: CATSNSGSSYEQYF
CDR3 DNA: TGTGCCACCTCCAACAGCGGAAGCTCCTACGAGCAGTACTTC

CDR3 length: 16
D gene: TRBD2
clone size: few
J gene: TRBJ2-2
V gene: TRBV4-2
CDR3 protein: CASSQEWLAGAGELFF
CDR3 DNA: TGTGCCAGCAGCCAAGAATGGCTAGCGGGAGCCGGGGAGCTGTTTTTT

CDR3 length: 16
D gene: TRBD2
clone size: few
J gene: TRBJ2-1
V gene: TRBV5-1
CDR3 protein: CASSSISGSSYNEQFF
CDR3 DNA: TGCGCCAGCAGCTCCATTAGCGGGAGCTCCTACAATGAGCAGTTCTTC

CDR3 length: 17
D gene: NA
clone size: few
J gene: TRBJ1-1
V gene: TRBV5-1
CDR3 protein: CASSFRGWNRADTEAFF
CDR3 DNA: TGCGCCAGCAGCTTTCGGGGCTGGAACAGGGCCGACACTGAAGCTTTCTTT

CDR3 length: 16
D gene: TRBD2
clone size: few
J gene: TRBJ2-1
V gene: TRBV7-6
CDR3 protein: CASSLGTSGVLNEQFF
CDR3 DNA: TGTGCCAGCAGCTTAGGGACTAGCGGTGTTCTCAATGAGCAGTTCTTC

CDR3 length: 13
D gene: NA
clone size: many
J gene: TRBJ1-1
V gene: TRBV14
CDR3 protein: CASSEMLNTEAFF
CDR3 DNA: TGTGCCAGCAGCGAGATGCTGAACACTGAAGCTTTCTTT

CDR3 length: 13
D gene: NA
clone size: NA
J gene: TRBJ2-6
V gene: TRBV29-1
CDR3 protein: CSVPLPGANVLIF
CDR3 DNA: TGCAGCGTTCCCCTCCCTGGGGCCAACGTCCTGATTTTC

CDR3 length: 17
D gene: NA
clone size: NA
J gene: TRBJ2-1
V gene: TRBV27
CDR3 protein: CASQAGFVGGPANEQFF
CDR3 DNA: TGTGCCAGCCAAGCGGGGTTCGTGGGGGGGCCGGCCAATGAGCAGTTCTTC

CDR3 length: 14
D gene: NA
clone size: NA
J gene: TRBJ2-5
V gene: TRBV20-1
CDR3 protein: CSARDAGWKETQYF
CDR3 DNA: TGCAGTGCTAGAGATGCGGGGTGGAAAGAGACCCAGTACTTC

CDR3 length: 13
D gene: TRBD1
clone size: few
J gene: TRBJ1-2
V gene: TRBV25-1
CDR3 protein: CASRTDREHGYTF
CDR3 DNA: TGTGCCAGCAGAACCGACAGGGAACATGGCTACACCTTC

CDR3 length: 13
D gene: TRBD2
clone size: NA
J gene: TRBJ2-5
V gene: TRBV24-1
CDR3 protein: CATSTSGRGTQYF
CDR3 DNA: TGTGCCACCAGTACTAGCGGGAGAGGGACCCAGTACTTC

CDR3 length: 18
D gene: NA
clone size: NA
J gene: TRBJ2-1
V gene: TRBV3-1
CDR3 protein: CASTQVLTRHETNNEQFF
CDR3 DNA: TGTGCCAGCACCCAAGTGTTAACTAGGCATGAGACTAACAATGAGCAGTTCTTC

CDR3 length: 16
D gene: TRBD1
clone size: NA
J gene: TRBJ2-2
V gene: TRBV29-1
CDR3 protein: CSVEVDGQANTGELFF
CDR3 DNA: TGCAGCGTTGAGGTCGACGGACAGGCGAACACCGGGGAGCTGTTTTTT

CDR3 length: 17
D gene: NA
clone size: few
J gene: TRBJ1-2
V gene: TRBV5-6
CDR3 protein: CASSLLRARMGIGGYTF
CDR3 DNA: TGTGCCAGCAGCTTGCTCAGGGCACGTATGGGAATTGGCGGCTACACCTTC

CDR3 length: 17
D gene: NA
clone size: NA
J gene: TRBJ2-7
V gene: TRBV7-6
CDR3 protein: CASSLASGGVRSYEQYF
CDR3 DNA: TGTGCCAGCAGCTTAGCGTCCGGGGGAGTACGGAGCTACGAGCAGTACTTC

CDR3 length: 12
D gene: NA
clone size: few
J gene: TRBJ2-2
V gene: TRBV9
CDR3 protein: CASSVAQGLLFF
CDR3 DNA: TGTGCCAGCAGCGTAGCTCAGGGGTTGCTGTTTTTT

CDR3 length: 16
D gene: NA
clone size: NA
J gene: TRBJ2-3
V gene: TRBV20-1
CDR3 protein: CSARVLEWGPADTQYF
CDR3 DNA: TGCAGTGCTAGAGTTCTGGAATGGGGGCCCGCAGATACGCAGTATTTT

CDR3 length: 12
D gene: NA
clone size: few
J gene: TRBJ1-1
V gene: TRBV29-1
CDR3 protein: CSVEVGRGRAFF
CDR3 DNA: TGCAGCGTTGAGGTAGGAAGGGGCCGAGCTTTCTTT

CDR3 length: 15
D gene: NA
clone size: few
J gene: TRBJ2-3
V gene: TRBV12-3/TRBV12-4
CDR3 protein: CASRVVGDNTDTQYF
CDR3 DNA: TGTGCCAGCAGGGTCGTGGGCGACAACACAGATACGCAGTATTTT

CDR3 length: 17
D gene: TRBD1
clone size: many
J gene: TRBJ2-7
V gene: TRBV12-3/TRBV12-4
CDR3 protein: CASSFTLAGGMSYEQYF
CDR3 DNA: TGTGCCAGCAGTTTTACCTTGGCAGGGGGCATGTCATACGAGCAGTACTTC

CDR3 length: 16
D gene: TRBD1
clone size: few
J gene: TRBJ2-3
V gene: TRBV7-3
CDR3 protein: CASSLWTGASTNTQYF
CDR3 DNA: TGTGCCAGCAGCTTATGGACAGGGGCTAGCACAAATACGCAGTATTTT

CDR3 length: 13
D gene: NA
clone size: few
J gene: TRBJ2-5
V gene: TRBV12-5
CDR3 protein: CASERQAQETQYF
CDR3 DNA: TGTGCTAGTGAACGACAAGCCCAAGAGACCCAGTACTTC

CDR3 length: 11
D gene: NA
clone size: few
J gene: TRBJ2-1
V gene: TRBV12-3/TRBV12-4
CDR3 protein: CASTRGKGAFF
CDR3 DNA: TGTGCCAGCACCCGCGGGAAGGGGGCCTTCTTC

CDR3 length: 13
D gene: NA
clone size: few
J gene: TRBJ1-2
V gene: TRBV7-8
CDR3 protein: CASSQGRDYGYTF
CDR3 DNA: TGTGCCAGCAGCCAAGGGCGGGACTATGGCTACACCTTC

CDR3 length: 13
D gene: NA
clone size: few
J gene: TRBJ1-2
V gene: TRBV12-3/TRBV12-4
CDR3 protein: CATRAGDRRGYTF
CDR3 DNA: TGTGCCACACGGGCTGGGGACCGGAGAGGCTACACCTTC

CDR3 length: 12
D gene: TRBD1
clone size: few
J gene: TRBJ2-2
V gene: TRBV24-1
CDR3 protein: CAIRDRYGELFF
CDR3 DNA: TGTGCCATCCGGGACAGATACGGGGAGCTGTTTTTT

CDR3 length: 15
D gene: TRBD2
clone size: NA
J gene: TRBJ2-1
V gene: TRBV4-1
CDR3 protein: CASSQDSGGLDEQFF
CDR3 DNA: TGCGCCAGCAGCCAAGATAGCGGGGGATTAGATGAGCAGTTCTTC

CDR3 length: 16
D gene: TRBD2
clone size: many
J gene: TRBJ2-1
V gene: TRBV7-8
CDR3 protein: CASSPLAGGPSNEQFF
CDR3 DNA: TGTGCCAGCAGCCCCTTAGCGGGAGGGCCTAGCAATGAGCAGTTCTTC

CDR3 length: 16
D gene: NA
clone size: few
J gene: TRBJ1-2
V gene: TRBV9
CDR3 protein: CASSGPRGETNYGYTF
CDR3 DNA: TGTGCCAGCAGCGGACCCCGAGGAGAGACTAACTATGGCTACACCTTC

CDR3 length: 15
D gene: NA
clone size: few
J gene: TRBJ2-1
V gene: TRBV5-1
CDR3 protein: CASSHSITSGHEQFF
CDR3 DNA: TGCGCCAGCAGCCATAGCATCACCTCTGGCCATGAGCAGTTCTTC

CDR3 length: 13
D gene: NA
clone size: many
J gene: TRBJ2-2
V gene: TRBV12-3/TRBV12-4
CDR3 protein: CASSWGSTGELFF
CDR3 DNA: TGTGCCAGCAGTTGGGGCAGCACCGGGGAGCTGTTTTTT

CDR3 length: 15
D gene: NA
clone size: NA
J gene: TRBJ2-3
V gene: TRBV3-1
CDR3 protein: CASSRRLASTDTQYF
CDR3 DNA: TGTGCCAGCAGCCGGCGACTGGCAAGCACAGATACGCAGTATTTT

CDR3 length: 18
D gene: TRBD2
clone size: few
J gene: TRBJ2-5
V gene: TRBV9
CDR3 protein: CASSVAKEGGRWRETQYF
CDR3 DNA: TGTGCCAGCAGCGTAGCTAAGGAGGGCGGGAGATGGCGAGAGACCCAGTACTTC

CDR3 length: 13
D gene: NA
clone size: few
J gene: TRBJ1-1
V gene: TRBV6-4
CDR3 protein: CASSDWVGTEAFF
CDR3 DNA: TGTGCCAGCAGTGACTGGGTGGGCACTGAAGCTTTCTTT

CDR3 length: 14
D gene: NA
clone size: NA
J gene: TRBJ1-6
V gene: TRBV4-2
CDR3 protein: CASSQGDLYSPLHF
CDR3 DNA: TGTGCCAGCAGCCAAGGGGATTTATATTCACCCCTCCACTTT

CDR3 length: 13
D gene: NA
clone size: few
J gene: TRBJ1-6
V gene: TRBV7-9
CDR3 protein: CASSSQGGSPLHF
CDR3 DNA: TGTGCCAGCAGCTCTCAGGGTGGGTCACCCCTCCACTTT

CDR3 length: 14
D gene: TRBD1
clone size: few
J gene: TRBJ2-1
V gene: TRBV7-9
CDR3 protein: CASSPPDRVRERDF
CDR3 DNA: TGTGCCAGCAGCCCCCCGGACAGGGTGAGGGAACGCGACTTC

CDR3 length: 15
D gene: TRBD1
clone size: NA
J gene: TRBJ2-7
V gene: TRBV20-1
CDR3 protein: CSARDYDRGYGEQYF
CDR3 DNA: TGCAGTGCTAGAGATTACGACAGGGGGTACGGCGAGCAGTACTTC

CDR3 length: 18
D gene: TRBD2
clone size: NA
J gene: TRBJ2-1
V gene: TRBV12-3/TRBV12-4
CDR3 protein: CASSLVASLAGGFGEQFF
CDR3 DNA: TGTGCCAGCAGTTTAGTCGCTAGCCTAGCGGGGGGTTTTGGTGAGCAGTTCTTC

CDR3 length: 16
D gene: NA
clone size: many
J gene: TRBJ2-1
V gene: TRBV4-1
CDR3 protein: CASSPRTESSYNEQFF
CDR3 DNA: TGCGCCAGCAGCCCTCGGACAGAGAGCTCCTACAATGAGCAGTTCTTC

CDR3 length: 14
D gene: NA
clone size: few
J gene: TRBJ2-1
V gene: TRBV9
CDR3 protein: CASSGGDPGDEQFF
CDR3 DNA: TGTGCCAGCAGCGGGGGAGACCCTGGGGATGAGCAGTTCTTC

CDR3 length: 21
D gene: NA
clone size: NA
J gene: TRBJ2-6
V gene: TRBV25-1
CDR3 protein: CASSEGSGDLAWSSGANVLTF
CDR3 DNA: TGTGCCAGCAGTGAAGGTAGTGGGGACTTAGCATGGTCCTCTGGGGCCAACGTCCTGACTTTC

CDR3 length: 15
D gene: TRBD1
clone size: few
J gene: TRBJ1-6
V gene: TRBV7-9
CDR3 protein: CASSSRDSYNSPLHF
CDR3 DNA: TGTGCCAGCAGCTCCCGGGACAGTTATAATTCACCCCTCCACTTT